This T cell receptor beta chain stems from a study of blood T cell repertoires in COVID-19. In the original processing: From reference gene primer amplification, estimates of nucleated cell counts were derived. Data came from immunoSEQ multiplex PCR; TCRdb stores just in-frame clones and leaves some out. V and J calls and clone size are copied from that table; D and trimming were computed from the DNA. The table includes fewer than 500,000 clones, around 87% detected once. The CDR3 consists of 16 residues. Per germline, CDR1 KGHSH and CDR2 LQKENI. V was clipped by 5 bases and J by 9 bases, with 20 bases between them.

The rearrangement uses TRBV18 and TRBJ1-6; no firm D call. Source material: PBMCs or T cells enriched from blood (not recorded which). The TCR sequence derives from a man aged 25-45 years who had recovered from COVID-19. As DNA, the CDR3 is TGTGCCAGCTCAACGGCGGTACAGCCAGGAGGTTCACCCCTCCACTTT. Its translation: CASSTAVQPGGSPLHF.